Presented here are 6 T cell receptor beta chains from one specimen sequenced in a study of blood T cell repertoires in COVID-19. Libraries were prepared by immunoSEQ multiplex PCR; TCRdb keeps only in-frame clonotypes and omits some of them. The sample records about 170,000 clones, 80% to 85% being singletons. The sample taken for sequencing was peripheral blood. The receptors derive from a woman in her seventies with COVID-19, enrolled during active disease.

The V and J genes are TRBV2 and TRBJ2-5; 7 positions agree with TRBD2. The CDR3 has 16 amino acids. The V segment lost 4 bases and the J segment 4 bases; nucleotides outside the gene matches: 12. CDR1 and CDR2 (germline): SNHLY, FYNNEI. CDR3 amino acids: CASSAPLAAGTETQYF. CDR3 bases: TGTGCCAGCAGTGCCCCTCTGGCAGCGGGAACAGAGACCCAGTACTTC.

V and J are TRBV15 and TRBJ1-4, with D maybe TRBD1 (6 bases). The germline gives CDR1 LNHNV, CDR2 YYDKDF (reference sequence). Trimming took off 0 bases at V and 7 bases at J, with 12 bases between the two ends. The length of the CDR3 is 15 residues. The DNA for the CDR3 is TGTGCCACCAGCAGAGATTACAGGGACATTGAAAAACTGTTTTTT. It is translated as CATSRDYRDIEKLFF.

The rearrangement links TRBV24-1 to TRBJ2-3; a weak D match, TRBD2 (5 bases). V was pared by 7 bases and J by 4 bases, with 8 bases between. Per germline, CDR1 KGHDR and CDR2 SFDVKD. CDR3 length: 12 residues. The CDR3 protein is CATRTDSDTQYF. The CDR3 region has the DNA TGTGCCACCAGGACGGACTCAGATACGCAGTATTTT.

This clone was found once. The V and J genes are TRBV11-3 and TRBJ2-3; D might be TRBD1 (5 bases). The ends were cut back, 5 bases at V and 3 bases at J, with 9 bases in the middle. CDR3 length equals 13 residues. From germline, CDR1 is SGHNT and CDR2 YENEEA. CDR3 bases: TGTGCCAGCAGCACGAGACAGACAGATACGCAGTATTTT. Amino acids: CASSTRQTDTQYF.

Only one count was recorded for this clone. The DNA for the CDR3 is TGTGCCAGCAGCCCGCAGACAGGGGCTACTGAAGCTTTCTTT. Encoded protein: CASSPQTGATEAFF. The genes are TRBV5-4 and TRBJ1-1; 8 bases align to TRBD1. Trimming removed 4 bases from V and 5 bases from J; junction bases left unmatched: 7. Germline values: CDR1 SGHNT, CDR2 YYREEE (reference sequence). The length of the CDR3 is 14 residues.

The chain couples TRBV28 to TRBJ2-1; possibly TRBD1 for D (6 bases). The CDR3 has 18 residues. V lost 0 bases and J lost 5, with 20 bases in between. The germline V gene has CDR1 MDHEN and CDR2 SYDVKM. The CDR3, as DNA: TGTGCCAGCAGTTTATGGGGGGCGCAGAGCGGCGTCGACAATGAGCAGTTCTTC. Encoded protein: CASSLWGAQSGVDNEQFF. The variable domain in full, with the rest retrieved from reference TRBV28 and TRBJ2-1, is DVKVTQSSRYLVKRTGEKVFLECVQDMDHENMFWYRQDPGLGLRLIYFSYDVKMKEKGDIPEGYSVSREKKERFSLILESASTNQTSMYLCASSLWGAQSGVDNEQFFGPGTRLTVL.